The clone carrying this T cell receptor beta chain has ten or more counts. Antigen unknown. CDR1 is SGHRS, CDR2 YFSETQ, per germline. The CDR3 has 15 amino acids. With 0 bases clipped from V and 7 bases from J, the junction kept 7 bases outside the gene matches. cDNA carried unique molecular identifiers, and a universal primer site was added by template switching. TCRdb re-derived calls from the 5' RACE reads in MiXCR, one entry per CDR3 protein. The table records about 340,000 distinct CDR3 sequences, roughly 9% of them present only once. This record comes from a study of identical twins. Study conclusions and caveats: Reduced insertions were recorded for abundant cord blood beta clonotypes, with no such pattern in memory repertoires. Excess sharing between twins was weaker in beta out-of-frame sequences. Out-of-frame alpha sequences that twins shared showed excess low generation probability.

What was sequenced was naive T cells sorted from blood. The source is a woman aged 50 to 60 in good health. The chain carries TRBV5-1 and TRBJ2-3, with 8 bases that match TRBD2. Here the CDR3 reads CASSLVSGNSYTQYF. The CDR3 nucleotides are TGCGCCAGCAGCTTGGTTAGCGGGAATTCTTATACGCAGTATTTT.